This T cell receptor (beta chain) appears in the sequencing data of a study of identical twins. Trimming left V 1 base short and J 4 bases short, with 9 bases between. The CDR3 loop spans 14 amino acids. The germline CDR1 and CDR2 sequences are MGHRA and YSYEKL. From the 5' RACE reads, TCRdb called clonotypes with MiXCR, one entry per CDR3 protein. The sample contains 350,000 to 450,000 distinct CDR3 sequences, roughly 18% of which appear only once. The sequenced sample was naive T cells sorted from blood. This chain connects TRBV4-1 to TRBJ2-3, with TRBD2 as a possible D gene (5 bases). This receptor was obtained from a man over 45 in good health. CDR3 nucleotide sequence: TGCGCCAGCAGCCAAGCGGGGTTCGCAGATACGCAGTATTTT. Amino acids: CASSQAGFADTQYF.